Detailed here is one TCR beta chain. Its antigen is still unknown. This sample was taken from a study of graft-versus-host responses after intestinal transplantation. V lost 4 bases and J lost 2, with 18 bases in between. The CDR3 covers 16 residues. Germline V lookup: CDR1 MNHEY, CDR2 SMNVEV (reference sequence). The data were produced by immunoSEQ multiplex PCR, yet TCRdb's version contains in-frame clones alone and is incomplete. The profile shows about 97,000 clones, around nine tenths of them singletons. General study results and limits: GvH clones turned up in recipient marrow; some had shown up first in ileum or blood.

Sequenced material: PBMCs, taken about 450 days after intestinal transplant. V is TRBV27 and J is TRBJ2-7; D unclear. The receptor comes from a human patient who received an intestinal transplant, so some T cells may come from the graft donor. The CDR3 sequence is CASSYTGPHFPYEQYF. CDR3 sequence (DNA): TGTGCCAGCAGTTACACCGGGCCCCACTTCCCCTACGAGCAGTACTTC.